This T cell receptor (beta chain) was sequenced during a study of T cell responses to AZD1222 COVID-19 vaccine. Findings and limits, study-wide: Regions left unmutated in variants are reportedly the target of nearly half of spike-specific TCRs.

Sequenced by immunoSEQ multiplex PCR; TCRdb stores in-frame clones only, minus some. The sample lists 120,000 to 150,000 clones, roughly 89% occurring once. V was clipped by 1 base and J by 2 bases; unmatched bases: 4. Germline CDR1 is SGHTA and CDR2 is FQGTGA. This CDR3 comprises 16 residues. About this clone itself: No antigen is known for it.

The sequencing here drew on peripheral blood, taken 28 days after the second dose of the MenACWY control vaccine. The genes are TRBV7-3 and TRBJ2-5; 10 nucleotides line up with TRBD1. The sequence was collected from an adult who received the MenACWY meningococcal vaccine as a control. This CDR3 reads CASSLKGGQGQETQYF. CDR3 DNA sequence: TGTGCCAGCAGCTTAAAGGGGGGACAGGGGCAAGAGACCCAGTACTTC.